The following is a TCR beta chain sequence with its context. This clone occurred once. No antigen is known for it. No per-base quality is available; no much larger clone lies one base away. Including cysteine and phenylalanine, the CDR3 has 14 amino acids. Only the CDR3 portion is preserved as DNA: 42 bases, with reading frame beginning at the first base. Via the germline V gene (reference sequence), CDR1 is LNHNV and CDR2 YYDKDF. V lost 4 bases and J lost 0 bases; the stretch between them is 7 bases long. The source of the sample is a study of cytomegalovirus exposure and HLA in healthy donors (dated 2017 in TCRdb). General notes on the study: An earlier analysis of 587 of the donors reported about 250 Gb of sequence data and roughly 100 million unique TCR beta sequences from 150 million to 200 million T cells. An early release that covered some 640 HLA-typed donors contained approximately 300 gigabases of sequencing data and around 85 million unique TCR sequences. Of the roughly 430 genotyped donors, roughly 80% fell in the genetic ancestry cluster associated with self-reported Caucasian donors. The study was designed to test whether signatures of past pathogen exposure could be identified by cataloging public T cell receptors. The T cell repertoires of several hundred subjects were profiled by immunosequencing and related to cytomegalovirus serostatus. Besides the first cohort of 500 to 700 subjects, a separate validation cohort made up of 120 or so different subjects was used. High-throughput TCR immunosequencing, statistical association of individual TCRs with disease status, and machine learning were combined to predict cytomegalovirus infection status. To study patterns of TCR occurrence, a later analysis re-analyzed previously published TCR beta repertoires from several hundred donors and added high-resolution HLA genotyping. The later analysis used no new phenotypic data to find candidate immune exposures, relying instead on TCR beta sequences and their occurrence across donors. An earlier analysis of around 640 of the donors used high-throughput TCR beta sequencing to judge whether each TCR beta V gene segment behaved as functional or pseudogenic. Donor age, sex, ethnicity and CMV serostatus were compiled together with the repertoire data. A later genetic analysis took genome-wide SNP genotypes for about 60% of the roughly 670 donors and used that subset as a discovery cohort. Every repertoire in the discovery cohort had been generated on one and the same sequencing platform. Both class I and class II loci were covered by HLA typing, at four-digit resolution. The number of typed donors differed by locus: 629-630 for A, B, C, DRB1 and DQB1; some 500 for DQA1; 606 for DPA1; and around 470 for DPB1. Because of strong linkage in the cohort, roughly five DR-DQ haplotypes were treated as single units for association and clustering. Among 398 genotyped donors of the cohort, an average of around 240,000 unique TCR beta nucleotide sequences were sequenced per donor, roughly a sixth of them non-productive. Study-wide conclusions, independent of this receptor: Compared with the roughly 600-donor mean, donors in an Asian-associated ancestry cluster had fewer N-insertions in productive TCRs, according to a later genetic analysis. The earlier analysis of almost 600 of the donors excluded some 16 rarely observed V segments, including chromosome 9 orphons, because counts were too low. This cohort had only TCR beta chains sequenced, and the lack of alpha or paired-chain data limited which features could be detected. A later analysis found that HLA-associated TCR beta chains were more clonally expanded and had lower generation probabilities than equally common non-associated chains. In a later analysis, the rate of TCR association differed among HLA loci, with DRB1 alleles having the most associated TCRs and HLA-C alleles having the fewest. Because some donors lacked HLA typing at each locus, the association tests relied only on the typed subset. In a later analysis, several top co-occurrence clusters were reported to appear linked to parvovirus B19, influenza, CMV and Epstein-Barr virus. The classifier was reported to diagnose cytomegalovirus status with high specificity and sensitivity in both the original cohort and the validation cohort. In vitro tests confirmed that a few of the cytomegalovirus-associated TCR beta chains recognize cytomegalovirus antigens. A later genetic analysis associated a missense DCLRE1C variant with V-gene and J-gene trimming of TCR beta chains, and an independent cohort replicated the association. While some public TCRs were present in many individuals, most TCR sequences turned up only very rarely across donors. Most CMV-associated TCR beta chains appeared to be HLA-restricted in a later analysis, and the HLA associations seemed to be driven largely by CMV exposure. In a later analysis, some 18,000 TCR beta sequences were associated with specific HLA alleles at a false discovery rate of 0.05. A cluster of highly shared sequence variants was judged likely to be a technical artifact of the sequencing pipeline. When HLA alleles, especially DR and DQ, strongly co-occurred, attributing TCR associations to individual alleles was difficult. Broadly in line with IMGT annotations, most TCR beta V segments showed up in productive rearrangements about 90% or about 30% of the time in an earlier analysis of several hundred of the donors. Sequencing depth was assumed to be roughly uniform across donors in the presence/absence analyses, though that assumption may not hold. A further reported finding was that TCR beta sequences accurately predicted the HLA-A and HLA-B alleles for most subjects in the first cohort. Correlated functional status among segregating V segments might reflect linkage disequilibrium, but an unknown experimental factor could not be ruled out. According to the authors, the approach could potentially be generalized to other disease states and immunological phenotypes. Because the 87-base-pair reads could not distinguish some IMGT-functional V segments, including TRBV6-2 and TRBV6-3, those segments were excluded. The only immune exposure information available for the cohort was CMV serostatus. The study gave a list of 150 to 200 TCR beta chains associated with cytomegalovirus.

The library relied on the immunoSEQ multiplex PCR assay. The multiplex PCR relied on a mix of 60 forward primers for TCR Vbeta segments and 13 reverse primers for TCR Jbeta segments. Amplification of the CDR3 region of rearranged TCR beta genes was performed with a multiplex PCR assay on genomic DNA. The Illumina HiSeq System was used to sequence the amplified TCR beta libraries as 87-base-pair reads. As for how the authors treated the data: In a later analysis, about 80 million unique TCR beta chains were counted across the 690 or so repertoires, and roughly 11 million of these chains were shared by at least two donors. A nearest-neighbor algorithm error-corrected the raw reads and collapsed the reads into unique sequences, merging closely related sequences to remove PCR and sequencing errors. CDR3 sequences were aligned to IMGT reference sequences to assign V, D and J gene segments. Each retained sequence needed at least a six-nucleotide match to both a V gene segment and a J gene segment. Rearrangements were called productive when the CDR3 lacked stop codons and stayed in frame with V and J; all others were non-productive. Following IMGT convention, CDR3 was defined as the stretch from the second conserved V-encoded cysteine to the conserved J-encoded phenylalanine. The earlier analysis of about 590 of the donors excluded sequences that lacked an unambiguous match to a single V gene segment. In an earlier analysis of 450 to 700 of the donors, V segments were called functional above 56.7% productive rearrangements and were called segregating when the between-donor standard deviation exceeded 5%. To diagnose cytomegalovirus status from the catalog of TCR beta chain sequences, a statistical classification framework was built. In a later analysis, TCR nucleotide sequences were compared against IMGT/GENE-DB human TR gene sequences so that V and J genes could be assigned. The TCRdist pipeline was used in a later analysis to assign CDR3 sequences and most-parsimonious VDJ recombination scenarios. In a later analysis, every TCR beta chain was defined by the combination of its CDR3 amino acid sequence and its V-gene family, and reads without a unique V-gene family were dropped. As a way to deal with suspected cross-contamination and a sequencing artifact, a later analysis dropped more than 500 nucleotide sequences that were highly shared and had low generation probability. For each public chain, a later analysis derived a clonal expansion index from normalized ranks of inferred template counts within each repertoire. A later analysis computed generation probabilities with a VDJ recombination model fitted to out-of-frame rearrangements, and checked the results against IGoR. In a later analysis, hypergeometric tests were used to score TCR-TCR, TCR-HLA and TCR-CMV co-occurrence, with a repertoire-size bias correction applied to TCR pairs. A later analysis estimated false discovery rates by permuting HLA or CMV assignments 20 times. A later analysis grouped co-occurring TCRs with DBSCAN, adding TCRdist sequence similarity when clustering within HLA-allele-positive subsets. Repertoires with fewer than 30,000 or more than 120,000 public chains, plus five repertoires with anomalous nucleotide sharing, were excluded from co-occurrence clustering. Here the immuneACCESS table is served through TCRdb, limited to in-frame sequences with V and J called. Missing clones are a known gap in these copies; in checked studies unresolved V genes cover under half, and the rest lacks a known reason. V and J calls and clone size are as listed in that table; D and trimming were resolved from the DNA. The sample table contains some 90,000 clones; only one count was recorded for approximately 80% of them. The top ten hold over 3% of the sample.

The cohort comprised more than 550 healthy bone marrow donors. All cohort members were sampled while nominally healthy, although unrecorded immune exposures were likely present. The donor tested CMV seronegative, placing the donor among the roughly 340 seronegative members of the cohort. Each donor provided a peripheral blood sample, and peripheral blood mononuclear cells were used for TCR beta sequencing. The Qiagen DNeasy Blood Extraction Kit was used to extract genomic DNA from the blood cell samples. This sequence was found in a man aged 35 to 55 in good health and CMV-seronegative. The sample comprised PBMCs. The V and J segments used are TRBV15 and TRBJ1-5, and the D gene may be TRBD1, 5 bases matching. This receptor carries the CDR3 CATSTTVSNQPQHF. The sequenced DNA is TGTGCCACCAGCACGACAGTTAGCAATCAGCCCCAGCATTTT.